The T cell receptor beta chain under discussion was sequenced for a study of CD8 T cells in Susac syndrome. Sequencing targeted TCR beta in blood CD8+ and CD4+ T cells. Controls were drawn from healthy donors and were matched for age and sex. Negative isolation was used for CD8+ and CD4+ T cells and FACS enrichment for TEMRA cells. A quantity of about 0.5 to 1 ug RNA underwent reverse transcription using random hexamers. With immunoSEQ multiplex PCR, TCR beta CDR3 was amplified across 54 Vbeta and 13 Jbeta. TCRdb reprocessed the immunoSEQ multiplex PCR reads via MiXCR and lists one record per CDR3 protein. The profile shows roughly 150,000 distinct CDR3 sequences, 90% to 95% of them singletons. After removal of 6 bases from V and 0 bases from J, the junction contained 12 bases not matched to a gene. CDR1 is DFQATT and CDR2 is SNEGSKA in the germline V gene (reference sequence). The CDR3 is made up of 18 amino acids.

The specimen sequenced was CD4+ T cells from PBMCs. The source is a human donor in good health. The rearrangement joins TRBV20-1 to TRBJ2-3; 13 nucleotides line up with TRBD2. Written as DNA, the CDR3 is TGCAGTGCCGGAAACCGACCGGGACTAGCGGGGAGCACAGATACGCAGTATTTT. Its protein product is CSAGNRPGLAGSTDTQYF.